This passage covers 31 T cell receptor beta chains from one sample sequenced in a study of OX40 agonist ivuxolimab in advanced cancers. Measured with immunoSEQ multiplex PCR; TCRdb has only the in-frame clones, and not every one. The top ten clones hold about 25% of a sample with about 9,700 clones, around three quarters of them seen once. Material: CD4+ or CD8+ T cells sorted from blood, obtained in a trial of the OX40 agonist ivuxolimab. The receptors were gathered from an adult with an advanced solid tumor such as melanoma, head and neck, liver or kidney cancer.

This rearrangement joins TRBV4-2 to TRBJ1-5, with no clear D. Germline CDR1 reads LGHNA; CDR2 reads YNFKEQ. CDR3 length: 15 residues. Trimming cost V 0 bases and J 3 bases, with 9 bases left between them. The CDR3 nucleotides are TGTGCCAGCAGCCAAGAACTGGCCAACAATCAGCCCCAGCATTTT. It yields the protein CASSQELANNQPQHF.

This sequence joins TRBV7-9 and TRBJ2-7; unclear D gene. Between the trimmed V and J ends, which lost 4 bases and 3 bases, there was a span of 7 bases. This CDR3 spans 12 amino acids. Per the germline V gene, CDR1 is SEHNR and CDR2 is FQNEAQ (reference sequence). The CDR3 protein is CASSSDNYEQYF. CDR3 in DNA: TGTGCCAGCAGCTCTGACAACTACGAGCAGTACTTC.

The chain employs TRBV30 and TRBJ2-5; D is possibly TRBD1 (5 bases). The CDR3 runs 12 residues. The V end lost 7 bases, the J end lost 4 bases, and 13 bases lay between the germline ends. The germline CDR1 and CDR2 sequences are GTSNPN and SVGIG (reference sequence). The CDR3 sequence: CAFSKGSETQYF. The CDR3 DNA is TGTGCCTTCTCTAAGGGGTCAGAGACCCAGTACTTC.

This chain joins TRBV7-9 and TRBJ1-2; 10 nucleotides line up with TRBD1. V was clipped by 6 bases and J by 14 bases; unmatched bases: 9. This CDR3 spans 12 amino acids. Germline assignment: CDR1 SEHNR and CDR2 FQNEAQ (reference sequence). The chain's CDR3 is CASRFDRGQGTF. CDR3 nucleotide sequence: TGTGCCAGCAGATTCGACAGGGGGCAGGGGACCTTC.

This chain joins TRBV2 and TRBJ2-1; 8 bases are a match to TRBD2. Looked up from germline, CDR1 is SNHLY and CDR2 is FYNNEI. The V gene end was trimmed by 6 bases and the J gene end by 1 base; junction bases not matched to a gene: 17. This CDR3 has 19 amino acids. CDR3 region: CASSGANRGGIASYNEQFF. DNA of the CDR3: TGTGCCAGCAGCGGCGCCAATCGGGGGGGGATAGCGTCCTACAATGAGCAGTTCTTC.

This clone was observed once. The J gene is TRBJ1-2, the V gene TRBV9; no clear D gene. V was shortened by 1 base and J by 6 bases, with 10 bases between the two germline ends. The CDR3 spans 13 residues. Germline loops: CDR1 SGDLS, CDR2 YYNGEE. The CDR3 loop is CASSVWAGDGYTF. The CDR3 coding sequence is TGTGCCAGCAGCGTATGGGCAGGTGATGGCTACACCTTC.

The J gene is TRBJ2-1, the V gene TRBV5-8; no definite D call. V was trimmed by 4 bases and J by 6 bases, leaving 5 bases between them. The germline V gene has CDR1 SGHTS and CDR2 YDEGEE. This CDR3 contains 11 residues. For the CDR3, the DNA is TGTGCCAGCAGCGCTTCCAATGAGCAGTTCTTC. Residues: CASSASNEQFF.

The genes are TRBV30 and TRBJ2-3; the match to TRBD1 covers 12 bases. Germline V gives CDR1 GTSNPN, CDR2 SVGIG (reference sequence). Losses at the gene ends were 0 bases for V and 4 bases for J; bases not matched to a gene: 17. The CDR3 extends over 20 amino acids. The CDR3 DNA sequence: TGTGCCTGGAGTGTACCCATGGGGACAGGGGGCGTTTTTCTCCCAGATACGCAGTATTTT. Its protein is CAWSVPMGTGGVFLPDTQYF. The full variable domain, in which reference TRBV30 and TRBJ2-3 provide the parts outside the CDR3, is SQTIHQWPATLVQPVGSPLSLECTVEGTSNPNLYWYRQAAGRGLQLLFYSVGIGQISSEVPQNLSASRPQDRQFILSSKKLLLSDSGFYLCAWSVPMGTGGVFLPDTQYFGPGTRLTVL.

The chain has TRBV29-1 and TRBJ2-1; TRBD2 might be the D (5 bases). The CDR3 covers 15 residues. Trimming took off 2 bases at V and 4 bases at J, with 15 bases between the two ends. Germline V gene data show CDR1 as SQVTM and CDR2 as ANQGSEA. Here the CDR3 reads CSVEWVETGYNEQFF. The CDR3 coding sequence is TGCAGCGTTGAATGGGTAGAAACGGGGTACAATGAGCAGTTCTTC.

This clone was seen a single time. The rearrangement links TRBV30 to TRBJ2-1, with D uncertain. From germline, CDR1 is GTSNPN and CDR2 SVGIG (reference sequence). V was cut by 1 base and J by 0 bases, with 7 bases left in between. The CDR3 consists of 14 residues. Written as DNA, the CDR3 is TGTGCCTGGAGTGGACCCCCCTCCTACAATGAGCAGTTCTTC. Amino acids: CAWSGPPSYNEQFF.

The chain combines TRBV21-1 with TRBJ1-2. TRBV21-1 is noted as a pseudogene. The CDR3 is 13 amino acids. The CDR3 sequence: CASGGGRNYGYTF. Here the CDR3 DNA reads TGTGCCAGCGGAGGCGGCAGAAACTATGGCTACACCTTC.

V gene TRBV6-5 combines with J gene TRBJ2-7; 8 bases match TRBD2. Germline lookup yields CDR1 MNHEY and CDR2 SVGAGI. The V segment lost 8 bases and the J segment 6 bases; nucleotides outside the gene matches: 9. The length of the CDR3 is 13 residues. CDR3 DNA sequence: TGTGCCAGCCTTCCGGGGGGGGCCGGCGAGCAGTACTTC. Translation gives CASLPGGAGEQYF.

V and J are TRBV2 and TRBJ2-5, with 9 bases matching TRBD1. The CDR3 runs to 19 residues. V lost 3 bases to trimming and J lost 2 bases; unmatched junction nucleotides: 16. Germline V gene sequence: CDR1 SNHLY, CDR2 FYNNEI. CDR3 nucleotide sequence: TGTGCCAGCAGTGAGGAGCTAGCTTGGACCGGGACAGGGCAAGAGACCCAGTACTTC. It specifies CASSEELAWTGTGQETQYF.

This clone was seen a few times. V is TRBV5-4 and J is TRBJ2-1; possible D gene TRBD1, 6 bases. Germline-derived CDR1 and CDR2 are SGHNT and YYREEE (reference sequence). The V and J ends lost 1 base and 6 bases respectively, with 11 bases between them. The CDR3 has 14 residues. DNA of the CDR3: TGTGCCAGCAGCTTGACGACAGGAATCAATGAGCAGTTCTTC. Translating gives CASSLTTGINEQFF.

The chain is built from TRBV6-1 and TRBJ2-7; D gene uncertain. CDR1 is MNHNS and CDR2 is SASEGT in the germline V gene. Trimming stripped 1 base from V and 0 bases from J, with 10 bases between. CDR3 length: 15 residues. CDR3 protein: CASSEGVGSSYEQYF. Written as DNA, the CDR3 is TGTGCCAGCAGTGAAGGGGTGGGAAGCTCCTACGAGCAGTACTTC.

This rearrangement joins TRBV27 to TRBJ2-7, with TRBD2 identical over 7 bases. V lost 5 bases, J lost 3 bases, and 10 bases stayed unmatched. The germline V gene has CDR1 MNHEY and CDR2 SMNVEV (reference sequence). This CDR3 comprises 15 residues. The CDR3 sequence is CASSPRGSGIYEQYF. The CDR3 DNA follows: TGTGCCAGCAGTCCCCGGGGGAGCGGGATCTACGAGCAGTACTTC.

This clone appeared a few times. CDR3 coding DNA: TGCGCCAGCAGCCCGGGCTACGAGCAGTACTTC. This gives the protein CASSPGYEQYF. This chain uses TRBV5-1 with TRBJ2-7; no definite D call. Germline loops: CDR1 SGHRS, CDR2 YFSETQ. Trimming took 4 bases from V and 3 from J, leaving 5 bases between them. The CDR3 runs 11 residues.

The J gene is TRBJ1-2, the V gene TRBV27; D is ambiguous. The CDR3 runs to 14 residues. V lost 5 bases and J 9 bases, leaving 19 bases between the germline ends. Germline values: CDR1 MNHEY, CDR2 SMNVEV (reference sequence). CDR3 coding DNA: TGTGCCAGCAGTGTACTTACCGATCCTATTAGCTACACCTTC. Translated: CASSVLTDPISYTF.

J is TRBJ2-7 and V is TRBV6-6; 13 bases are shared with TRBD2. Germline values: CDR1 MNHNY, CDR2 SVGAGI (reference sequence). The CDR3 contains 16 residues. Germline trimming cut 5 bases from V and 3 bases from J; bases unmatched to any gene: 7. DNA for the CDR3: TGTGCCAGCAGTAAAGGACTAGCGGGGGCCGACTACGAGCAGTACTTC. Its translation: CASSKGLAGADYEQYF.

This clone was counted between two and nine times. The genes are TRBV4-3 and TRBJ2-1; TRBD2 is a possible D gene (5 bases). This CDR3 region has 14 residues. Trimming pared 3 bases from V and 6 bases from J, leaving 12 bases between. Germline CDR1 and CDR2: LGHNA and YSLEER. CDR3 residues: CASSQGEETNEQFF. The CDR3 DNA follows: TGCGCCAGCAGCCAGGGAGAGGAGACCAATGAGCAGTTCTTC.

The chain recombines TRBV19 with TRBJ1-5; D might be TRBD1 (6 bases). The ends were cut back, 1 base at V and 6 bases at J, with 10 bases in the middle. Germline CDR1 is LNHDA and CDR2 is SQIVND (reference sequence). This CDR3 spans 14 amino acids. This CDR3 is CASSIGGGSQPQHF. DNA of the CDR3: TGTGCCAGTAGTATAGGAGGGGGTAGTCAGCCCCAGCATTTT.

Here the CDR3 reads CASQARGTGNTIYF. The CDR3 DNA reads TGTGCCAGCCAAGCAAGGGGGACTGGAAACACCATATATTTT. V usage is TRBV28 and J usage is TRBJ1-3; the D gene is possibly TRBD1 (6 bases). The CDR3 runs to 14 residues. The V end lost 8 bases, the J end lost 2 bases, and 13 bases lay between the germline ends. CDR1 is MDHEN and CDR2 is SYDVKM in the germline V gene.

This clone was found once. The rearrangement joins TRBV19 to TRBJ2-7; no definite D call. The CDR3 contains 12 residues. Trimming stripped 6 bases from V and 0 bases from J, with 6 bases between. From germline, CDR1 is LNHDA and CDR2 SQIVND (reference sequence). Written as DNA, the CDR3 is TGTGCCAGTAGGGACGGCTCCTACGAGCAGTACTTC. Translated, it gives CASRDGSYEQYF.

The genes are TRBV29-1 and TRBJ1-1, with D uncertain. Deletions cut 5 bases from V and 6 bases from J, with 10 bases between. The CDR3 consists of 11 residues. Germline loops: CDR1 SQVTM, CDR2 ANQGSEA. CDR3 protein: CSVRDRSEAFF. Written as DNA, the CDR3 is TGCAGCGTTCGTGACCGATCTGAAGCTTTCTTT.

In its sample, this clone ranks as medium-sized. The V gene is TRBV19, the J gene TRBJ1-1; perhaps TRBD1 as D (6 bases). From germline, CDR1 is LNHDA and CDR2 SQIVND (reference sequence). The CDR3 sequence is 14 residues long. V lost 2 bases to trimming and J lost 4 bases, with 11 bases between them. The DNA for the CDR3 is TGTGCCAGTAGTATAACGGGGGGCCCCACTGAAGCTTTCTTT. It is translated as CASSITGGPTEAFF.

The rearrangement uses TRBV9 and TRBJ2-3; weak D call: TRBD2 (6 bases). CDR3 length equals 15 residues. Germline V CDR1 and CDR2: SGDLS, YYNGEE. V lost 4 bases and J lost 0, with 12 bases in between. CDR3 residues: CASSFIAASTDTQYF. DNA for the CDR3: TGTGCCAGCAGCTTCATAGCGGCTAGCACAGATACGCAGTATTTT. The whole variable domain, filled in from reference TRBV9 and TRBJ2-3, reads DSGVTQTPKHLITATGQRVTLRCSPRSGDLSVYWYQQSLDQGLQFLIQYYNGEERAKGNILERFSAQQFPDLHSELNLSSLELGDSALYFCASSFIAASTDTQYFGPGTRLTVL.

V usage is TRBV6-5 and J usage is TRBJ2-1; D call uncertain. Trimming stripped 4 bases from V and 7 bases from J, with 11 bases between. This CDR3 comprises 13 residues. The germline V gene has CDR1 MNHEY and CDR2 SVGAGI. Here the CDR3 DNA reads TGTGCCAGCAGTTTGGGTGGATGGAATGAGCAGTTCTTC. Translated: CASSLGGWNEQFF.

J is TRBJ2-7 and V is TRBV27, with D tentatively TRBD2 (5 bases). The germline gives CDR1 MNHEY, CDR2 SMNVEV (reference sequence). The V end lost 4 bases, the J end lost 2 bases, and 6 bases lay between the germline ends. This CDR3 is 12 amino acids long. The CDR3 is CASSSGTYEQYF. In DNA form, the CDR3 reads TGTGCCAGCAGTTCGGGGACCTACGAGCAGTACTTC.

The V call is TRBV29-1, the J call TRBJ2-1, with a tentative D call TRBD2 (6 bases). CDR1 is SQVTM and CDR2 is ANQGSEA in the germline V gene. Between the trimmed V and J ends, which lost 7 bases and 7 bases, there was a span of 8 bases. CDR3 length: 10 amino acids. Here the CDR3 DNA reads TGCAGCGGTGGGGGGAATGAGCAGTTCTTC. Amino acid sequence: CSGGGNEQFF.

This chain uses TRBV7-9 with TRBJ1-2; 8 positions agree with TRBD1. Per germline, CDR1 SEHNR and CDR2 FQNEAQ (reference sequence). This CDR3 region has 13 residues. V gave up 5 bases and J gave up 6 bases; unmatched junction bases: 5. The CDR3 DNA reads TGTGCCAGCAGCATACGGGACAGGAATGGCTACACCTTC. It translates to CASSIRDRNGYTF.

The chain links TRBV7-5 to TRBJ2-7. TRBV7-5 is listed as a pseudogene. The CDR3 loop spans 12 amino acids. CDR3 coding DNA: TGTGCCAGCAGCTCTGGATTCGGCGAGCAGTACTTC. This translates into CASSSGFGEQYF.